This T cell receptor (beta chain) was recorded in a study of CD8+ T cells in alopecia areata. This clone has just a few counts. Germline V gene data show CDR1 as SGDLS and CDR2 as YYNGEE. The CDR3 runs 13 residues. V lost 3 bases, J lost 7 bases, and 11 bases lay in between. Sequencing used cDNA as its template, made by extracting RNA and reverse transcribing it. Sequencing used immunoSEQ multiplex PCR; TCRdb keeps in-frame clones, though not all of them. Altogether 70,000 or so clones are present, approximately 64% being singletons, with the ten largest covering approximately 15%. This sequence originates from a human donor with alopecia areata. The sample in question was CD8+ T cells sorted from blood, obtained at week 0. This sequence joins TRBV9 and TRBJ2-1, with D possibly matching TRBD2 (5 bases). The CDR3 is CASSETPGNEQFF. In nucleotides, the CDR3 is TGTGCCAGCAGCGAGACCCCGGGGAATGAGCAGTTCTTC.